The T cell receptor (beta chain) under discussion was sequenced for a study of shared T cell receptors in the human thymus. The sample holds a few counts of this clone. Only in-frame clones appear in the TCRdb table, and some are missing; sequencing was by immunoSEQ multiplex PCR. The table shows hundreds of thousands of clones, with about 87% occurring only once. The same sample was also studied in work on human thymus T cells. That investigation notes: Thymic and blood repertoires showed apparently biased V and J gene usage.

The source of this sequence is a boy under two years old with a congenital heart defect. Material: thymocytes.

The CDR3 is CASSLLHSLSSYNSPLHF. The CDR3 DNA reads as TGTGCCAGCAGTTTACTTCACAGTCTAAGCTCCTATAATTCACCCCTCCACTTT. The rearrangement uses TRBV28 and TRBJ1-6, with D hard to call. V lost 2 bases and J 0 bases, leaving 14 bases between the germline ends. The CDR3 length is 18 residues. Germline V gives CDR1 MDHEN, CDR2 SYDVKM.